What follows are 21 T cell receptor beta chains derived from one specimen sequenced in a study of brain T cells in children with intractable seizures. Some clones are missing from TCRdb's copy, which holds only in-frame ones; the method was immunoSEQ multiplex PCR. The sample has approximately 330,000 clones, over 90% seen once. Time point: blood from clinic visit 5 months post-surgery; TSC patient then seizure free. Here the sequenced sample was peripheral blood, taken less than 6 months after surgery. Receptors were obtained from a boy less than two years old with tuberous sclerosis and intractable seizures.

This clone was seen once. The chain carries TRBV6-1 and TRBJ2-3, with 16 nucleotides matching TRBD2. Germline V gene sequence: CDR1 MNHNS, CDR2 SASEGT. The CDR3 runs to 19 residues. The V gene end was trimmed by 1 base and the J gene end by 7 bases; junction bases not matched to a gene: 11. The CDR3 DNA is TGTGCCAGCAGTGAAGAACCTGCGGGACTAGCGGGGGGGCGGAATACGCAGTATTTT. Protein: CASSEEPAGLAGGRNTQYF.

Written as DNA, the CDR3 is TGTGCCAGCAGTTACTCTCGCGGGAGACTGAGATTCACAGATACGCAGTATTTT. Its translation: CASSYSRGRLRFTDTQYF. The chain employs TRBV6-2 or TRBV6-3 and TRBJ2-3; 7 positions match TRBD2. CDR1 and CDR2 (germline): MNHEY, SVGEGT. Trimming at V came to 0 bases and at J to 2 bases, leaving 11 bases not matched to a gene. There are 18 residues in the CDR3.

J is TRBJ1-3 and V is TRBV20-1; weak D call: TRBD1 (6 bases). CDR3 length: 10 residues. V was pared by 5 bases and J by 7 bases, with 6 bases between. Germline CDR1 and CDR2: DFQATT and SNEGSKA (reference sequence). CDR3 in DNA: TGCAGTGCTCAGGGGAACACCATATATTTT. Its protein product is CSAQGNTIYF.

This chain links TRBV5-4 with TRBJ1-2; 7 bases match TRBD1. V dropped 4 bases and J dropped 1; count of bases not matched to a gene: 7. Per germline, CDR1 SGHNT and CDR2 YYREEE (reference sequence). CDR3 length equals 15 residues. The CDR3 DNA follows: TGTGCCAGCAGCAACAGGACAGGCCGTAACTATGGCTACACCTTC. The encoded protein is CASSNRTGRNYGYTF. Variable domain in full (rest from reference TRBV5-4 and TRBJ1-2): ETGVTQSPTHLIKTRGQQVTLRCSSQSGHNTVSWYQQALGQGPQFIFQYYREEENGRGNFPPRFSGLQFPNYSSELNVNALELDDSALYLCASSNRTGRNYGYTFGSGTRLTVV.

The gene calls are TRBV30 and TRBJ2-3; D uncertain. Germline CDR1 GTSNPN, CDR2 SVGIG (reference sequence). The CDR3 contains 14 residues. Trimming took off 2 bases at V and 0 bases at J, with 9 bases between the two ends. CDR3 DNA: TGTGCCTGGAGTATATTGGACAGCACAGATACGCAGTATTTT. Translation gives CAWSILDSTDTQYF.

This sequence joins TRBV6-1 and TRBJ1-2; TRBD1 matches 7 bases. This CDR3 has 13 amino acids. CDR1 and CDR2 (germline): MNHNS, SASEGT. J was trimmed by 5 bases and V by 3 bases; bases with no gene match: 3. CDR3 sequence: CASSDLGQYGYTF. The CDR3 DNA reads TGTGCCAGCAGTGATCTGGGACAGTATGGCTACACCTTC.

The V and J genes are TRBV11-1 and TRBJ1-1; D is unclear. V lost 1 base and J lost 4, with 7 bases in between. Germline V gives CDR1 SGHAT, CDR2 FQDESV (reference sequence). This CDR3 has 13 amino acids. The CDR3 nucleotides read TGTGCCAGCAGCTTAGGGGAAGCCACTGAAGCTTTCTTT. Amino acids: CASSLGEATEAFF.

This chain's CDR3 is CSVDEGRANYGYTF. The CDR3 coding sequence is TGCAGCGTAGATGAGGGACGGGCTAACTATGGCTACACCTTC. The rearrangement uses TRBV29-1 and TRBJ1-2, with D tentatively TRBD1 (5 bases). Germline V CDR1 and CDR2: SQVTM, ANQGSEA. Trimming stripped 6 bases from V and 0 bases from J, with 14 bases between. This CDR3 region has 14 residues.

CDR3 loop: CSASGAGSNYGYTF. In DNA, the CDR3 is TGCAGTGCCAGTGGGGCAGGTTCCAACTATGGCTACACCTTC. The V gene is TRBV20-1, the J gene TRBJ1-2; possible D gene TRBD1, 5 bases. The CDR3 is made up of 14 amino acids. V lost 6 bases to trimming and J lost 2 bases, with 16 bases between them. Germline CDR1 DFQATT, CDR2 SNEGSKA (reference sequence).

V and J are TRBV7-2 and TRBJ2-3; D unresolved. Trimming shortened V by 5 bases and J by 5 bases, and 14 bases separated the two germline ends. Germline V lookup: CDR1 SGHTA, CDR2 FQGNSA. The CDR3 spans 14 residues. CDR3 sequence reads: CASSPLPGLDTQYF. The CDR3 DNA follows: TGTGCCAGCAGCCCTCTACCCGGGTTAGATACGCAGTATTTT.

This chain uses TRBV30 with TRBJ2-7; either TRBD1 or TRBD2 may fit D (5 bases each). The CDR3 spans 15 residues. Per germline, CDR1 GTSNPN and CDR2 SVGIG (reference sequence). V gave up 5 bases and J gave up 0 bases, with 17 bases separating them. For the CDR3, the DNA is TGTGCCTGGGAGGGGCCAAGCGGCCTCTCCTACGAGCAGTACTTC. This gives the protein CAWEGPSGLSYEQYF.

The chain uses TRBV5-1 and TRBJ2-5; D may be TRBD2 (6 bases). Germline values: CDR1 SGHRS, CDR2 YFSETQ. The CDR3 consists of 12 residues. V was shortened by 4 bases and J by 5 bases, with 9 bases between the two germline ends. In DNA form, the CDR3 reads TGCGCCAGCAGCCTGGGACTCGAGACCCAGTACTTC. It specifies CASSLGLETQYF.

V is TRBV6-6 and J is TRBJ1-1, with 9 nucleotides matching TRBD1. Germline lookup yields CDR1 MNHNY and CDR2 SVGAGI (reference sequence). With 5 bases clipped from V and 9 bases from J, the junction kept 19 bases outside the gene matches. CDR3 length: 17 amino acids. The CDR3 DNA is TGTGCCAGCAGTCCATGGCCTCCGGGACAGGGCCCTAAGAAAGCTTTCTTT. Translation: CASSPWPPGQGPKKAFF.

V is TRBV13 and J is TRBJ2-3; D call uncertain. The germline gives CDR1 PRHDT, CDR2 FYEKMQ (reference sequence). The CDR3 is 16 residues long. The ends were cut back, 0 bases at V and 1 base at J, with 11 bases in the middle. The CDR3 DNA is TGTGCCAGCAGCTTAGGCCTCAGGTCCCGCACAGATACGCAGTATTTT. Residues: CASSLGLRSRTDTQYF.

The V and J genes are TRBV30 and TRBJ1-1; no clear D gene. Germline V CDR1 and CDR2: GTSNPN, SVGIG (reference sequence). V was cut by 2 bases and J by 1 base, with 8 bases left in between. This CDR3 comprises 13 residues. CDR3 sequence reads: CAWSSGGNTEAFF. The CDR3 DNA is TGTGCCTGGAGTAGTGGAGGGAACACTGAAGCTTTCTTT.

The rearrangement uses TRBV6-5 and TRBJ2-1; D unresolved. CDR3 length: 16 amino acids. Trimming took 0 bases from V and 0 from J, leaving 9 bases between them. Germline values: CDR1 MNHEY, CDR2 SVGAGI. CDR3 residues: CASSYSRSSSYNEQFF. In DNA form, the CDR3 reads TGTGCCAGCAGTTACTCGAGGTCGAGCTCCTACAATGAGCAGTTCTTC.

This sequence joins TRBV6-5 and TRBJ2-7; TRBD1 matches at 8 bases. The germline CDR1 and CDR2 sequences are MNHEY and SVGAGI. This CDR3 comprises 15 residues. J lost 3 bases, V lost 7 bases, and 11 bases had no gene match. The CDR3 spells CASMSGQGGFYEQYF. Written as DNA, the CDR3 is TGTGCCAGCATGTCTGGACAGGGTGGATTCTACGAGCAGTACTTC.

J is TRBJ2-7 and V is TRBV5-1; weak D call: TRBD2 (6 bases). Trimming shortened V by 4 bases and J by 4 bases, and 12 bases separated the two germline ends. CDR3 length: 13 amino acids. Per germline, CDR1 SGHRS and CDR2 YFSETQ. The CDR3 spells CASSRGIGYEQYF. The CDR3 DNA reads TGCGCCAGCAGCCGGGGGATTGGGTACGAGCAGTACTTC.

V is TRBV13 and J is TRBJ2-1, with a possible D match to TRBD2 (5 bases). V was pared by 7 bases and J by 9 bases, with 10 bases between. Germline assignment: CDR1 PRHDT and CDR2 FYEKMQ (reference sequence). The CDR3 is 11 residues long. CDR3 sequence: CASTLGSEQFF. The CDR3 DNA is TGTGCCAGCACCTTGGGGAGTGAGCAGTTCTTC.

The gene calls are TRBV10-3 and TRBJ2-7; perhaps TRBD1 as D (5 bases). Germline CDR1 ENHRY, CDR2 SYGVKD. The CDR3 loop spans 13 amino acids. V was cut by 11 bases and J by 2 bases, with 16 bases left in between. The CDR3, as DNA: TGTGCCGCTCAGGGAATGGGGACCTACGAGCAGTACTTC. This translates into CAAQGMGTYEQYF.

The V and J genes are TRBV5-1 and TRBJ1-1; the D gene is possibly TRBD1 (5 bases). Germline V lookup: CDR1 SGHRS, CDR2 YFSETQ. V was pared by 0 bases and J by 6 bases, with 9 bases between. The CDR3 loop spans 13 amino acids. DNA for the CDR3: TGCGCCAGCAGCTTGGCCGTAGGGGCTGAAGCTTTCTTT. It translates to CASSLAVGAEAFF.